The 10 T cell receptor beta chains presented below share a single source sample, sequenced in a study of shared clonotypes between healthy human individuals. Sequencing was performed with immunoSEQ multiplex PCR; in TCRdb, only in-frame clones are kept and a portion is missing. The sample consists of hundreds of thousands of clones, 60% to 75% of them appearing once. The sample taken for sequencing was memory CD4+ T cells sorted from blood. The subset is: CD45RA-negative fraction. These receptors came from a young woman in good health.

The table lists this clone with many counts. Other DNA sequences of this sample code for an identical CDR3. CDR3 sequence (DNA): TGTGCCAGCAGCGTAGCTCGAGAGAGTGTTGGTAGCAATCAGCCCCAGCATTTT. Residues: CASSVARESVGSNQPQHF. The rearrangement joins TRBV9 to TRBJ1-5; D gene ambiguous. CDR1 and CDR2 (germline): SGDLS, YYNGEE. This CDR3 is 18 amino acids long. Trimming stripped 0 bases from V and 0 bases from J, with 16 bases between.

Written as DNA, the CDR3 is TGTGCCAGCAGCAGACTAGCGGTATTCGGCGAGCAGTACTTC. It encodes CASSRLAVFGEQYF. The chain couples TRBV5-4 to TRBJ2-7, with 9 bases lining up with TRBD2. V trimming: 4 bases; J trimming: 6 bases; junction bases outside the gene matches: 8. The CDR3 is 14 residues long. Germline loops: CDR1 SGHNT, CDR2 YYREEE (reference sequence).

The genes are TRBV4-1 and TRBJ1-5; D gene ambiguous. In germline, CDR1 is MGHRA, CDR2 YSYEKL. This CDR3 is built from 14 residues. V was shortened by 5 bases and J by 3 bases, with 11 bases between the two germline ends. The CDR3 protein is CASSGGENNQPQHF. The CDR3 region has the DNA TGCGCCAGCAGCGGCGGCGAGAACAATCAGCCCCAGCATTTT.

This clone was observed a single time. The chain's CDR3 is CASSSRDSGTRRSQYF. The CDR3 DNA sequence: TGTGCCAGCAGTTCGCGGGACAGTGGGACTAGGAGATCGCAGTATTTT. The chain couples TRBV6-5 to TRBJ2-3, with D possibly being TRBD2 (8 bases). V was trimmed by 4 bases and J by 10 bases, leaving 24 bases between them. CDR1 is MNHEY and CDR2 is SVGAGI in the germline V gene. This CDR3 has 16 residues.

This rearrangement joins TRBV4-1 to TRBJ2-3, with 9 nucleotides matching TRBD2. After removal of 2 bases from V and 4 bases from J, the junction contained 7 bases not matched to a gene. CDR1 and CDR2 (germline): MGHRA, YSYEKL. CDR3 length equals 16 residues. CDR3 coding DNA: TGCGCCAGCAGCCAACAACGTAGCGGGAGTGCAGATACGCAGTATTTT. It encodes CASSQQRSGSADTQYF.

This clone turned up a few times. The CDR3 here is CASSPTGGGPTNEKLFF. The CDR3 DNA reads as TGTGCCAGCAGCCCGACAGGGGGCGGCCCAACTAATGAAAAACTGTTTTTT. The rearrangement links TRBV7-8 to TRBJ1-4, with 10 bases fitting TRBD1. CDR1 is SGHVS, CDR2 FQNEAQ, per germline. V shed 5 bases, J shed 0 bases, and the junction held 6 bases outside the gene matches. The CDR3 has 17 amino acids.

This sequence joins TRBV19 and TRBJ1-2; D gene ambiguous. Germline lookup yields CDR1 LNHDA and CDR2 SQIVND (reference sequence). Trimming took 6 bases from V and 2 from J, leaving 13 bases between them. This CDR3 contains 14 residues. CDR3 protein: CASSPELLNYGYTF. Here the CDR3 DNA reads TGTGCCAGTAGCCCCGAGCTATTAAACTATGGCTACACCTTC. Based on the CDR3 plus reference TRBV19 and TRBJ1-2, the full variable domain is DGGITQSPKYLFRKEGQNVTLSCEQNLNHDAMYWYRQDPGQGLRLIYYSQIVNDFQKGDIAEGYSVSREKKESFPLTVTSAQKNPTAFYLCASSPELLNYGYTFGSGTRLTVV.

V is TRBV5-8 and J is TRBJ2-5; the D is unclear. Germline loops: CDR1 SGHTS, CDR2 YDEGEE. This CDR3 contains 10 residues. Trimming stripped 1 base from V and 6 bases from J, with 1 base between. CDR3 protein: CASSLKTQYF. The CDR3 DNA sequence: TGTGCCAGCAGCTTGAAGACCCAGTACTTC. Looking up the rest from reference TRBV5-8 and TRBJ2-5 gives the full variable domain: EAGVTQSPTHLIKTRGQQATLRCSPISGHTSVYWYQQALGLGLQFLLWYDEGEERNRGNFPPRFSGRQFPNYSSELNVNALELEDSALYLCASSLKTQYFGPGTRLLVL.

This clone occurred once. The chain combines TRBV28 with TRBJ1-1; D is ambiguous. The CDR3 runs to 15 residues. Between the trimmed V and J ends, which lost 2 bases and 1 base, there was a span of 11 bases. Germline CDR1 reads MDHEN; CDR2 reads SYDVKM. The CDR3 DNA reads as TGTGCCAGCAGTTTAGCAGGCAGCCAGAACACTGAAGCTTTCTTT. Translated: CASSLAGSQNTEAFF. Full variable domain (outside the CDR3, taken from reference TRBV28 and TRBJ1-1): DVKVTQSSRYLVKRTGEKVFLECVQDMDHENMFWYRQDPGLGLRLIYFSYDVKMKEKGDIPEGYSVSREKKERFSLILESASTNQTSMYLCASSLAGSQNTEAFFGQGTRLTVV.

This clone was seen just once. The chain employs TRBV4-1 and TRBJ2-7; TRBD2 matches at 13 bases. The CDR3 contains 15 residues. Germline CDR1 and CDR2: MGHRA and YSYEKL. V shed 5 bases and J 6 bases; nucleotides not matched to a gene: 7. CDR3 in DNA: TGCGCCAGCAGCTTCCGGACTAGCGGGAGCAGCGAGCAGTACTTC. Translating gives CASSFRTSGSSEQYF.